Listed below are T cell receptor beta chains from one sample, sequenced in a study of control samples from healthy donors and cancer patients. The method was immunoSEQ multiplex PCR; TCRdb's version includes in-frame clones alone and lacks a portion of them. The data hold over 150,000 clones, with about 91% observed a single time. The sequenced material came from blood. The source of these receptors is a woman aged 40 to 50 in good health. CDR3s include the opening cysteine and the closing phenylalanine or tryptophan. Each record gives: D gene, V gene, J gene, clone size, CDR3 protein, CDR3 DNA. D genes are given only for firm matches. A row's size may be missing; if present it is once, few, many or a size class.

>TRBD1|TRBV5-6|TRBJ1-3|once
CASSSPGGAERNTIYF
TGTGCCAGCAGCTCTCCAGGGGGCGCAGAAAGAAACACCATATATTTT
>NA|TRBV6-1|TRBJ1-3|NA
CASSEAIGAGNTIYF
TGTGCCAGCAGTGAAGCGATCGGGGCTGGAAACACCATATATTTT
>NA|TRBV28|TRBJ1-2|NA
CASSRGQGGSYTF
TGTGCCAGCAGTCGTGGCCAAGGCGGCAGCTACACCTTC
>TRBD1|TRBV9|TRBJ2-7|NA
CASSEGTGFFEQYF
TGTGCCAGCAGCGAGGGGACAGGGTTCTTCGAGCAGTACTTC
>NA|TRBV6-6|TRBJ2-7|NA
CASSYSEGAGLEQYF
TGTGCCAGCAGTTACTCAGAAGGGGCAGGTCTCGAGCAGTACTTC
>NA|TRBV2|TRBJ2-7|NA
CASSPSRWEQYF
TGTGCCAGCAGTCCCTCGCGGTGGGAGCAGTACTTC
>NA|TRBV2|TRBJ2-7|NA
CASSAGSEQYF
TGTGCCAGCAGTGCGGGGTCCGAGCAGTACTTC
>NA|TRBV12-2|TRBJ2-7|NA
CASRSGQVLAGGSYEQYF
TGTGCAAGTCGCTCCGGCCAGGTTTTAGCGGGGGGGTCCTACGAGCAGTACTTC
>NA|TRBV11-2|TRBJ2-5|NA
CASSTRGRPLLQETQYF
TGTGCCAGCAGCACCCGGGGCAGACCACTTCTACAAGAGACCCAGTACTTC
>NA|TRBV6-1|TRBJ1-1|NA
CASTVGGLNTEAFF
TGTGCCAGCACTGTGGGGGGCCTGAACACTGAAGCTTTCTTT
>NA|TRBV5-1|TRBJ1-2|few
CASSSGLYGYTF
TGCGCCAGCAGCTCGGGCCTCTATGGCTACACCTTC
>TRBD1|TRBV7-8|TRBJ2-7|NA
CASSLDGTGYEQYF
TGTGCCAGCAGCTTAGATGGGACAGGATACGAGCAGTACTTC
>NA|TRBV9|TRBJ2-1|NA
CASSQGGALEQFF
TGTGCCAGCAGCCAAGGAGGGGCGCTAGAGCAGTTCTTC
>TRBD1|TRBV5-8|TRBJ2-7|NA
CASRSRDSYEQYF
TGTGCCAGCAGGAGTCGGGACAGCTACGAGCAGTACTTC
>NA|TRBV27|TRBJ1-2|NA
CASSPEGYGYTF
TGTGCCAGCAGTCCCGAAGGGTATGGCTACACCTTC
>NA|TRBV12-3/TRBV12-4|TRBJ1-2|NA
CASSFSGAHTF
TGTGCCAGCAGTTTTTCAGGGGCTCACACCTTC
>TRBD1|TRBV5-1|TRBJ1-1|NA
CASSLAETGVKAFF
TGCGCCAGCAGCTTGGCCGAGACAGGGGTTAAAGCTTTCTTT
>TRBD1|TRBV10-1|TRBJ1-2|NA
CANPPQRDRRDYGYTF
TGCGCCAACCCCCCCCAAAGGGACAGGAGGGACTATGGCTACACCTTC
>NA|TRBV6-5|TRBJ2-2|NA
CASSRYPGNTGELFF
TGTGCCAGCAGTCGCTATCCAGGGAACACCGGGGAGCTGTTTTTT
>NA|TRBV2|TRBJ1-3|NA
CASSEGTVTGNTIYF
TGTGCCAGCAGTGAAGGTACAGTCACTGGAAACACCATATATTTT
>TRBD1|TRBV15|TRBJ1-3|few
CATSSRTGGPGNTIYF
TGTGCCACCAGCAGTCGGACAGGGGGACCTGGAAACACCATATATTTT
>NA|TRBV28|TRBJ1-4|NA
CASTTNEKLFF
TGTGCCAGCACCACTAATGAAAAACTGTTTTTT
>NA|TRBV23-1|TRBJ2-7|once
CASSQSKGYEQYF
TGCGCCAGCAGTCAATCGAAGGGGTACGAGCAGTACTTC
>NA|TRBV7-9|TRBJ1-2|NA
CASTYTRDGYTF
TGTGCCAGCACCTATACCAGGGATGGCTACACCTTC
>TRBD1|TRBV29-1|TRBJ1-1|NA
CSVSGTGSFAEAFF
TGCAGCGTTTCGGGGACAGGGTCATTCGCGGAAGCTTTCTTT
>NA|TRBV3-1/TRBV3-2|TRBJ1-1|NA
CASSQSLNTEAFF
TGTGCCAGCAGCCAAAGCCTGAACACTGAAGCTTTCTTT
>NA|TRBV5-1|TRBJ2-1|NA
CASSLTGRFERGPEYNEQFF
TGCGCCAGCAGCTTGACAGGGCGGTTCGAGCGGGGTCCGGAATACAATGAGCAGTTCTTC
>NA|TRBV2|TRBJ2-1|NA
CASSEGVADEQFF
TGTGCCAGCAGTGAAGGGGTAGCGGATGAGCAGTTCTTC
>NA|TRBV11-1|TRBJ1-1|NA
CASSTLIWTEAFF
TGTGCCAGCAGCACTCTGATTTGGACTGAAGCTTTCTTT
>NA|TRBV5-1|TRBJ2-6|NA
CASSLAGANVLTF
TGCGCCAGCAGCTTGGCTGGGGCCAACGTCCTGACTTTC
>NA|TRBV29-1|TRBJ1-1|once
CSARDGNTEAFF
TGCAGCGCCAGGGACGGCAACACTGAAGCTTTCTTT
>NA|TRBV7-8|TRBJ2-7|once
CASGEQVASGQYF
TGTGCCAGCGGGGAACAGGTGGCTAGTGGGCAGTACTTC
>TRBD2|TRBV7-2|TRBJ2-7|NA
CASSLREGSYEQYF
TGTGCCAGCAGCTTACGGGAGGGATCCTACGAGCAGTACTTC
>NA|TRBV20-1|TRBJ1-2|NA
CSASNRDTQHGGYTF
TGCAGTGCTAGTAACCGGGACACTCAGCATGGTGGCTACACCTTC
>NA|TRBV7-2|TRBJ2-4|NA
CASSPYHGGLNIQYF
TGTGCCAGCAGCCCCTACCATGGGGGGCTAAACATTCAGTACTTC